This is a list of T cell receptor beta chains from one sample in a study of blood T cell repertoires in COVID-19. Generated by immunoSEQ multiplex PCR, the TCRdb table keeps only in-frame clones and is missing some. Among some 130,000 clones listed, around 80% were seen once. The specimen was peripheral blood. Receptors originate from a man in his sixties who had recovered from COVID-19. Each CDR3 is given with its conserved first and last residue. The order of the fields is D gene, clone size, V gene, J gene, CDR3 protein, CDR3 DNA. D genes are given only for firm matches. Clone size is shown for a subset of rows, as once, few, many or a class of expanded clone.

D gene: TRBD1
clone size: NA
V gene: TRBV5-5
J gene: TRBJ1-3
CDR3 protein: CASSLTGDGNTIYF
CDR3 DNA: TGTGCCAGCAGCCTTACAGGGGATGGAAACACCATATATTTT

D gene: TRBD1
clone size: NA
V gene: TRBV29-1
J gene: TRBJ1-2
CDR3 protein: CSVDRGLSGYTF
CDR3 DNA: TGCAGCGTGGACAGGGGGCTTAGTGGCTACACCTTC

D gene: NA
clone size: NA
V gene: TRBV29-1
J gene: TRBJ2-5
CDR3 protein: CSVIRWLSETQYF
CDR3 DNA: TGCAGCGTTATAAGATGGTTGAGCGAGACCCAGTACTTC

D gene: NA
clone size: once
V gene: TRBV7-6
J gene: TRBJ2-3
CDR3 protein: CASSLSPESTDTQYF
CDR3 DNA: TGTGCCAGCAGCTTATCGCCAGAATCCACAGATACGCAGTATTTT

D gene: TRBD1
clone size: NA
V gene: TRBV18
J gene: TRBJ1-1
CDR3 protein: CASRTSTGGGDTEAFF
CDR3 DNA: TGTGCCAGCAGGACCTCGACAGGGGGAGGGGACACTGAAGCTTTCTTT

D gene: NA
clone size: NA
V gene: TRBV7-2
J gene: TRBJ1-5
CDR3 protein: CASSAGSDSNQPQHF
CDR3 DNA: TGTGCCAGCAGCGCCGGGTCGGATAGCAATCAGCCCCAGCATTTT

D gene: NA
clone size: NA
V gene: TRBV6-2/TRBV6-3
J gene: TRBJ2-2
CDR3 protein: CASSSAGLANTGELFF
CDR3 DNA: TGTGCCAGCAGTTCCGCGGGGCTCGCGAACACCGGGGAGCTGTTTTTT

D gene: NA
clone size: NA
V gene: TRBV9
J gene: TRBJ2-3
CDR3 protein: CASSVAGESTDTQYF
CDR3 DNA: TGTGCCAGCAGCGTAGCAGGGGAAAGCACAGATACGCAGTATTTT

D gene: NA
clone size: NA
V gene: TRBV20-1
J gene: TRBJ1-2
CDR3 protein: CSVREMEGYTF
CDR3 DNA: TGCAGCGTTAGGGAGATGGAAGGCTACACCTTC

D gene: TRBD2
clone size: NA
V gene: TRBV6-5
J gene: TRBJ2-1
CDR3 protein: CASSLRGTSGEQFF
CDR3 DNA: TGTGCCAGCAGTTTAAGGGGGACTAGCGGTGAGCAGTTCTTC

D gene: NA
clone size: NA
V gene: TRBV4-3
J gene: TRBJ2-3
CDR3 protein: CASSQAPGEKGDTQYF
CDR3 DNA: TGCGCCAGCAGCCAGGCCCCGGGGGAGAAGGGAGATACGCAGTATTTT

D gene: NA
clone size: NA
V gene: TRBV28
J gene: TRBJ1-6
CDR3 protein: CASSPGQRLGNSPLHF
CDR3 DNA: TGTGCCAGCAGCCCCGGACAGCGCCTTGGGAACTCACCCCTCCACTTT

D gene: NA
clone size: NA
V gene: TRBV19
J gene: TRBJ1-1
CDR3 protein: CASRTGPNTEAFF
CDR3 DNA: TGTGCCAGTAGGACAGGACCGAACACTGAAGCTTTCTTT

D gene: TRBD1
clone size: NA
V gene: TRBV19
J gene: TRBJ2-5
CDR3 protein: CASSPRGLQETQYF
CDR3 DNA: TGTGCCAGTAGTCCCAGGGGGCTTCAAGAGACCCAGTACTTC

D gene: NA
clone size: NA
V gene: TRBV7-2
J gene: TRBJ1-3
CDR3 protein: CASSLAHQGNTIYF
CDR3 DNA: TGTGCCAGCAGCTTAGCGCATCAGGGAAACACCATATATTTT

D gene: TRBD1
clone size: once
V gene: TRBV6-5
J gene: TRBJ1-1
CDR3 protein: CASRAGQGGTEAFF
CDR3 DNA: TGTGCCAGCAGGGCAGGACAGGGTGGGACTGAAGCTTTCTTT

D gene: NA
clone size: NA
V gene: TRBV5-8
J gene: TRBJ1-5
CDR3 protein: CASSLGSSDQPQHF
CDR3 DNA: TGTGCCAGCAGCTTGGGGAGCAGCGATCAGCCCCAGCATTTT

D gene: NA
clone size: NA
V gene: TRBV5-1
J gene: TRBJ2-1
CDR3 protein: CASSIQGHNEQFF
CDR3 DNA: TGCGCCAGCAGCATTCAGGGTCACAATGAGCAGTTCTTC

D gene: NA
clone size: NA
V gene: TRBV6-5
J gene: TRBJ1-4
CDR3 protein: CASSRTVNEKLFF
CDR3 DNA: TGTGCCAGCAGCAGGACAGTAAATGAAAAACTGTTTTTT

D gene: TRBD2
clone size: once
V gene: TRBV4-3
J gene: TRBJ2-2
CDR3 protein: CASSHTNGGGNTGELFF
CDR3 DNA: TGCGCCAGCAGCCACACGAACGGGGGGGGAAACACCGGGGAGCTGTTTTTT

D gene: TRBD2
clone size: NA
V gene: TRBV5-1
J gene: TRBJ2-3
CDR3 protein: CASSWTPGAGSTDTQYF
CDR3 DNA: TGCGCCAGCAGCTGGACCCCGGGAGCGGGGAGCACAGATACGCAGTATTTT

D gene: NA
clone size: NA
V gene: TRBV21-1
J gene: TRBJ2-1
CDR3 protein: CALHPGTSSDEQFF
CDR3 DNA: TGTGCCTTACATCCGGGGACTAGTAGCGATGAGCAGTTCTTC

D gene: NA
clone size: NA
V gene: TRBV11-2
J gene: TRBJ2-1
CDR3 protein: CASSWQAGEGNEQFF
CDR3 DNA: TGTGCCAGCAGCTGGCAGGCAGGGGAGGGGAATGAGCAGTTCTTC

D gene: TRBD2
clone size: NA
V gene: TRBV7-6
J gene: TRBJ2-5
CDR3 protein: CASSSPGLAGKETQYF
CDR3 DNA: TGTGCCAGCAGCAGTCCGGGACTAGCGGGAAAAGAGACCCAGTACTTC

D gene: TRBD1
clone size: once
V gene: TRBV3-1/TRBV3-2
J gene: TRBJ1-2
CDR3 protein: CASSLYRGTYGYTF
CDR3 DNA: TGTGCCAGCAGCCTCTACAGGGGAACCTATGGCTACACCTTC

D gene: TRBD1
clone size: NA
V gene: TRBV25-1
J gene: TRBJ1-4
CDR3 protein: CASRSPGTAEKLFF
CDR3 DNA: TGTGCCAGCAGGTCTCCCGGGACAGCCGAAAAACTGTTTTTT

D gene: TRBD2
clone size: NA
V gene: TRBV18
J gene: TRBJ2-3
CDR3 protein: CASSPWTSGASTDTQYF
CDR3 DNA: TGTGCCAGCTCACCTTGGACTAGCGGGGCCAGCACAGATACGCAGTATTTT

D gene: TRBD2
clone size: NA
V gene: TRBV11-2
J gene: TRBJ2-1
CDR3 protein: CASSSQHGLADEQFF
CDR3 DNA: TGTGCCAGCAGCTCCCAACACGGACTAGCGGATGAGCAGTTCTTC

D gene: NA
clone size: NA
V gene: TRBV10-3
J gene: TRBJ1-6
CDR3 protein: CAISVGQNNSPLHF
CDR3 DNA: TGTGCCATCAGTGTTGGGCAGAATAATTCCCCCCTCCACTTT

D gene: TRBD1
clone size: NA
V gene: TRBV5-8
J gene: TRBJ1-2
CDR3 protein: CASSWAGTGTFYGYTF
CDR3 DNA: TGTGCCAGCAGCTGGGCAGGGACAGGGACCTTCTATGGCTACACCTTC

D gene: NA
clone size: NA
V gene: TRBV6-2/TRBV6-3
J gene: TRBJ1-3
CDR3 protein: CASSYSTGGNTIYF
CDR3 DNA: TGTGCCAGCAGTTACTCGACAGGCGGGAACACCATATATTTT

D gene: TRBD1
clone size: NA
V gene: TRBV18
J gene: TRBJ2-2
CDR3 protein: CASSPRTGEYTGELFF
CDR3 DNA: TGTGCCAGCTCACCAAGGACAGGGGAGTACACCGGGGAGCTGTTTTTT

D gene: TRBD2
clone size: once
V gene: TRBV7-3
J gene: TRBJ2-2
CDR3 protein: CASSLAGGRDTGELFF
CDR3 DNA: TGTGCCAGCAGCCTTGCGGGAGGTCGGGATACCGGGGAGCTGTTTTTT

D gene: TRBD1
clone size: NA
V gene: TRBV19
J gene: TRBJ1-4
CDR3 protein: CASSPDRGRATNEKLFF
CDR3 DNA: TGTGCCAGTAGCCCCGACAGGGGGCGAGCAACTAATGAAAAACTGTTTTTT